This T cell receptor (beta chain) was profiled in a study of T cells after posttransplantation cyclophosphamide. The table came from immunoSEQ multiplex PCR; TCRdb's copy has only in-frame clones and leaves some out. The sample consists of approximately 6,800 clones, approximately 90% of them appearing once. This CDR3 comprises 15 residues. J was trimmed by 10 bases and V by 1 base; bases with no gene match: 8. The germline gives CDR1 SGHVS, CDR2 FNYEAQ. Cyclophosphamide on days +3 and +4 followed busulfan-fludarabine conditioning and a marrow graft. On this clone: Its specificity is not known.

Study-wide points: Recipient CMV seropositivity and CMV reactivation strongly tracked TRB clonality. Donor-recipient repertoire similarity was low at 1-2 months, rising over year one.

The rearrangement joins TRBV7-6 to TRBJ2-1; 9 nucleotides line up with TRBD2. This material consisted of CD8+ T cells sorted from blood, taken after allogeneic stem cell transplant with posttransplant cyclophosphamide. This clonotype was obtained from a male patient between 55 and 70 years old who received an allogeneic stem cell transplant from a related donor and was CMV-positive. Some T cells may possibly be graft donor cells. The CDR3 here is CASSLGGGAGEEQFF. For the CDR3, the DNA is TGTGCCAGCAGCTTAGGCGGGGGGGCAGGAGAGGAGCAGTTCTTC.